What follows is one TCR beta chain and its context. Its antigen is still unknown. The data were taken from a study of T cell responses to AZD1222 COVID-19 vaccine. General study results and limits: Donors were chiefly white British, with a greater number of females, and clonal diversity was perhaps underestimated.

Profiled with immunoSEQ multiplex PCR; TCRdb holds only in-frame clones, not every one. The sample holds about 140,000 clones. The CDR3 is made up of 17 amino acids. The germline gives CDR1 MDHEN, CDR2 SYDVKM. V was pared by 11 bases and J by 0 bases, with 25 bases between. V is TRBV28 and J is TRBJ1-1; D gene ambiguous. Sequenced: peripheral blood. This TCR was sampled from an adult in good health. CDR3 DNA: TGTGCCCCGAACGGGAAACGAGGTCCCCCGTTGAACACTGAAGCTTTCTTT. It encodes CAPNGKRGPPLNTEAFF.